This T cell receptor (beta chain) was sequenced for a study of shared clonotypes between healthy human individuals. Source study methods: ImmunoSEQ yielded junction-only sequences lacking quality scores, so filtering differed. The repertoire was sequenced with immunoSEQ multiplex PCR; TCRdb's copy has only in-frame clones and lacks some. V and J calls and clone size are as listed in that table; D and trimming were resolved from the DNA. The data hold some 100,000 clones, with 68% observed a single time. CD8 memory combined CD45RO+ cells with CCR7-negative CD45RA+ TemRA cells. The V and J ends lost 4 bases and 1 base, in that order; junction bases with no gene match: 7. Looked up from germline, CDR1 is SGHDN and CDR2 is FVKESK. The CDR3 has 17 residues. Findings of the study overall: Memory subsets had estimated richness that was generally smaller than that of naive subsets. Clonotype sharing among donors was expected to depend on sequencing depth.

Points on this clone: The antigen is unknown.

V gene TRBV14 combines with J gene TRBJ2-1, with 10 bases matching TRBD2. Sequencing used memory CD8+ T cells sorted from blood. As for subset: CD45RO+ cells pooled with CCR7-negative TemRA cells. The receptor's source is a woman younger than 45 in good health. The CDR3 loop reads CASSRFPSGSSYNEQFF. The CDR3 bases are TGTGCCAGCAGCCGCTTTCCTAGCGGGAGTTCCTACAATGAGCAGTTCTTC. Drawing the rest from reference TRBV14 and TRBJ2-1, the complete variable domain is EAGVTQFPSHSVIEKGQTVTLRCDPISGHDNLYWYRRVMGKEIKFLLHFVKESKQDESGMPNNRFLAERTGGTYSTLKVQPAELEDSGVYFCASSRFPSGSSYNEQFFGPGTRLTVL.